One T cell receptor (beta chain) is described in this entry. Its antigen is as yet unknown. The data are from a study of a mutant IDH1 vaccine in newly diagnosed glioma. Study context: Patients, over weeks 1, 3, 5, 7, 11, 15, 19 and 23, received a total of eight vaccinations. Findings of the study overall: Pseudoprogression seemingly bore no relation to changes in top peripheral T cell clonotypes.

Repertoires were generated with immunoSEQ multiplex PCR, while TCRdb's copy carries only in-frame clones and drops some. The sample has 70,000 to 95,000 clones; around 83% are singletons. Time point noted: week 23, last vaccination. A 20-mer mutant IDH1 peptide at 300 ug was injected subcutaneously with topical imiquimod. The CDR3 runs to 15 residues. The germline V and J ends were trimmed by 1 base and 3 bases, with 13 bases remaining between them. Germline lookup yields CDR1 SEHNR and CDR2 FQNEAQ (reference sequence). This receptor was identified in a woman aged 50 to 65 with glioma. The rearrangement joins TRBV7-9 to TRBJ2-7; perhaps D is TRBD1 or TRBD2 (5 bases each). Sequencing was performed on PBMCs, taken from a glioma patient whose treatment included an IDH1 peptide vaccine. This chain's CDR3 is CASSLVPGRNYEQYF. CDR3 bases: TGTGCCAGCAGCTTAGTCCCGGGACGTAACTACGAGCAGTACTTC.